Listed below are T cell receptor beta chains from one sample, sequenced in a study of identical twins. TCRdb passed the 5' RACE reads through MiXCR, listing each CDR3 protein once. The sample has roughly 290,000 distinct CDR3 sequences, roughly 9.7% seen once. The data were also submitted as part of a second study, on yellow fever vaccine responses in identical twins.

Sequencing was performed on CD8+ T cells sorted from blood. The receptors were sampled from a woman in her late teens or twenties in good health. Both conserved end residues are part of each CDR3. D genes are given only for firm matches. Size is omitted from some rows. Given values are once, few, many or a class for expanded clones.

j_call: TRBJ2-7
d_call: .
v_call: TRBV6-2/TRBV6-3
clone_size: .
cdr3_nt: TGTGCCAGCAGTTACTCGTCCGGCGAGCAGTACTTC
cdr3_aa: CASSYSSGEQYF

j_call: TRBJ2-2
d_call: .
v_call: TRBV7-7
clone_size: few
cdr3_nt: TGTGCTAGCAGCTTAGTGGGTGATACCGGGGAGCTGTTTTTT
cdr3_aa: CASSLVGDTGELFF

j_call: TRBJ1-1
d_call: .
v_call: TRBV6-5
clone_size: few
cdr3_nt: TGTGCCAGCAGCCCGGACAAGAACTCTGAAGCTTTCTTT
cdr3_aa: CASSPDKNSEAFF

j_call: TRBJ2-1
d_call: .
v_call: TRBV29-1
clone_size: few
cdr3_nt: TGCAGCGTTGATAGTACGCCATACAATGAGCAGTTCTTC
cdr3_aa: CSVDSTPYNEQFF

j_call: TRBJ2-7
d_call: TRBD1
v_call: TRBV3-1
clone_size: few
cdr3_nt: TGTGCCAGCAGCCATGACAGGGGTAGCTCCTACGAGCAGTACTTC
cdr3_aa: CASSHDRGSSYEQYF

j_call: TRBJ2-1
d_call: TRBD2
v_call: TRBV30
clone_size: few
cdr3_nt: TGTGCCTGGAGAGGACTAGCGGGAGGGATTAGGAATGAGCAGTTCTTC
cdr3_aa: CAWRGLAGGIRNEQFF

j_call: TRBJ2-1
d_call: .
v_call: TRBV6-2/TRBV6-3
clone_size: few
cdr3_nt: TGTGCCAGCAGTTCCCCCTTTCGACAGGATGAGCAGTTCTTC
cdr3_aa: CASSSPFRQDEQFF

j_call: TRBJ1-2
d_call: TRBD1
v_call: TRBV10-2
clone_size: .
cdr3_nt: TGCGCCACCAGACAGGGGGCGAATGGCTACACCTTC
cdr3_aa: CATRQGANGYTF

j_call: TRBJ2-1
d_call: .
v_call: TRBV27
clone_size: .
cdr3_nt: TGTGCCAGCAGTTCCCCCCGCCCCAGGACAGAGCAGTTCTTC
cdr3_aa: CASSSPRPRTEQFF

j_call: TRBJ2-1
d_call: .
v_call: TRBV4-1
clone_size: many
cdr3_nt: TGCGCCAGCAGCCAAGAAGGCGCCTACAATGAGCAGTTCTTC
cdr3_aa: CASSQEGAYNEQFF

j_call: TRBJ2-5
d_call: .
v_call: TRBV20-1
clone_size: few
cdr3_nt: TGCAGTGCTAGGGCATACCAAGAGACCCAGTACTTC
cdr3_aa: CSARAYQETQYF

j_call: TRBJ2-5
d_call: TRBD2
v_call: TRBV11-2
clone_size: few
cdr3_nt: TGTGCCAGCAGCTTAGTGGGTGGTTCGGGGGGGCTCGAAGAGACCCAGTACTTC
cdr3_aa: CASSLVGGSGGLEETQYF

j_call: TRBJ1-1
d_call: .
v_call: TRBV11-2
clone_size: few
cdr3_nt: TGTGCCAGCAGCTTAGCCTATTTCGACACTGAAGCTTTCTTT
cdr3_aa: CASSLAYFDTEAFF

j_call: TRBJ2-7
d_call: .
v_call: TRBV28
clone_size: .
cdr3_nt: TGTGCCAGCAGTTCCCCTTTGTATACGGGAGACGAGCAGTACTTC
cdr3_aa: CASSSPLYTGDEQYF

j_call: TRBJ1-4
d_call: .
v_call: TRBV6-1
clone_size: few
cdr3_nt: TGTGCCAGCTCATGGGCTTCTAATGAAAAACTGTTTTTT
cdr3_aa: CASSWASNEKLFF

j_call: TRBJ2-7
d_call: TRBD1
v_call: TRBV12-3/TRBV12-4
clone_size: many
cdr3_nt: TGTGCCAGCAGCCCCGGGACAGACTACGAGCAGTACTTC
cdr3_aa: CASSPGTDYEQYF

j_call: TRBJ2-7
d_call: TRBD2
v_call: TRBV6-2/TRBV6-3
clone_size: many
cdr3_nt: TGTGCCAGCAGATTTCTAGCGGGAGAAGACTACGAGCAGTACTTC
cdr3_aa: CASRFLAGEDYEQYF

j_call: TRBJ2-7
d_call: .
v_call: TRBV27
clone_size: few
cdr3_nt: TGTGCCAGCAGTGGGGGGTTCAGGAACTCCGGCGGATACGAGCAGTACTTC
cdr3_aa: CASSGGFRNSGGYEQYF

j_call: TRBJ2-7
d_call: .
v_call: TRBV20-1
clone_size: many
cdr3_nt: TGCAGTGCTAACCCGGTTCTCACCCTCTACGAGCAGTACTTC
cdr3_aa: CSANPVLTLYEQYF

j_call: TRBJ2-7
d_call: .
v_call: TRBV7-9
clone_size: .
cdr3_nt: TGTGCCAGCAGCTCCCTGGGAAACGAGCAGTACTTC
cdr3_aa: CASSSLGNEQYF

j_call: TRBJ2-3
d_call: .
v_call: TRBV19
clone_size: .
cdr3_nt: TGTGCCAGTAGTCCCACCCTTGGGGAGAGGAACACAGATACGCAGTATTTT
cdr3_aa: CASSPTLGERNTDTQYF

j_call: TRBJ1-1
d_call: .
v_call: TRBV7-9
clone_size: few
cdr3_nt: TGTGCCAGCGGCCTTCAGGAGGGCACTGAAGCTTTCTTT
cdr3_aa: CASGLQEGTEAFF

j_call: TRBJ1-3
d_call: TRBD1
v_call: TRBV5-6
clone_size: many
cdr3_nt: TGTGCCAGCAGCCTCCGGGACAGGGGCTCGGGAAACACCATATATTTT
cdr3_aa: CASSLRDRGSGNTIYF

j_call: TRBJ2-2
d_call: .
v_call: TRBV6-2/TRBV6-3
clone_size: once
cdr3_nt: TGTGCCAGCAGTCACAAATACACCGGGGAGCTGTTTTTT
cdr3_aa: CASSHKYTGELFF

j_call: TRBJ2-7
d_call: .
v_call: TRBV20-1
clone_size: .
cdr3_nt: TGCAGTGCTAGCGACTTTCGCCCAGGGGGAGGTTACGAGCAGTACTTC
cdr3_aa: CSASDFRPGGGYEQYF

j_call: TRBJ1-1
d_call: .
v_call: TRBV10-2
clone_size: many
cdr3_nt: TGCGCCAGCAAAGGGGACGGAATGGACACTGAAGCTTTCTTT
cdr3_aa: CASKGDGMDTEAFF

j_call: TRBJ2-7
d_call: .
v_call: TRBV4-1
clone_size: few
cdr3_nt: TGCGCCAGCAGCTCGAACAGTGGACTCCAATGGGGCGAGCAGTACTTC
cdr3_aa: CASSSNSGLQWGEQYF

j_call: TRBJ2-1
d_call: .
v_call: TRBV28
clone_size: many
cdr3_nt: TGTGCCAGCAGACCAGTGGGCCTCTCCTACAATGAGCAGTTCTTC
cdr3_aa: CASRPVGLSYNEQFF

j_call: TRBJ2-5
d_call: .
v_call: TRBV29-1
clone_size: few
cdr3_nt: TGCAGCGTTGAAGAGGCGGACAGCTTTCAAGAGACCCAGTACTTC
cdr3_aa: CSVEEADSFQETQYF

j_call: TRBJ2-7
d_call: TRBD2
v_call: TRBV11-1
clone_size: .
cdr3_nt: TGTGCCAGCAGCTTTCTGCGGGAGGATGCCGAGCAGTACTTC
cdr3_aa: CASSFLREDAEQYF